This T cell receptor beta chain was found in a study of blood T cell repertoires in COVID-19. Study overall: Material from acute and convalescent COVID-19 was sourced from the United States, Italy and Spain. PBMCs, B-cell-depleted T cells, or T cells provided the cDNA or gDNA that made up the material.

V was shortened by 7 bases and J by 7 bases, with 21 bases between the two germline ends. CDR3 length: 15 amino acids. Germline V gene lookup returns CDR1 SGHRS and CDR2 YFSETQ. Authors' data handling: It was from reference gene primer amplification that nucleated cell counts were estimated. Assay: immunoSEQ multiplex PCR; the TCRdb copy retains only in-frame clones and omits some. V, J and clone size derive from that table, while D and trimming were established from the DNA sequence. The sample holds approximately 260,000 clones, roughly nine tenths seen once. This sequence joins TRBV5-1 and TRBJ2-1; possibly TRBD1 for D (6 bases). The specimen was peripheral blood. This TCR derives from a man between 18 and 29 years old with active or convalescent COVID-19. The CDR3 here is CASLPYQGLGNEQFF. In DNA form, the CDR3 reads TGCGCCAGCCTTCCTTATCAGGGGTTGGGTAATGAGCAGTTCTTC. The whole variable domain, filled in from reference TRBV5-1 and TRBJ2-1, reads KAGVTQTPRYLIKTRGQQVTLSCSPISGHRSVSWYQQTPGQGLQFLFEYFSETQRNKGNFPGRFSGRQFSNSRSEMNVSTLELGDSALYLCASLPYQGLGNEQFFGPGTRLTVL.